The 30 T cell receptor beta chains below all came from one sample that was sequenced in a study of cytomegalovirus exposure and HLA in healthy donors. Libraries were prepared by immunoSEQ multiplex PCR; TCRdb keeps only in-frame clonotypes and omits some of them. Of over 150,000 clones detected, 75% to 95% appear once; the ten largest clones hold 3% to 3.5%. The sequenced sample consisted of PBMCs. These receptors were obtained from a woman aged 18-30 years in good health and CMV-seropositive.

The chain uses TRBV2 and TRBJ2-7, with TRBD1 as a possible D gene (6 bases). This CDR3 contains 14 residues. The V and J ends lost 3 bases and 2 bases respectively, with 11 bases between them. CDR1 is SNHLY, CDR2 FYNNEI, per germline. The DNA of the CDR3 is TGTGCCAGCAGTGACGGCAGGGGAACCTACGAGCAGTACTTC. Translation gives CASSDGRGTYEQYF.

The rearrangement links TRBV6-5 to TRBJ1-4; maybe TRBD1 (6 bases). V dropped 6 bases and J dropped 6 bases, with 14 bases sitting between them. This CDR3 contains 14 residues. CDR1 MNHEY and CDR2 SVGAGI come from the germline V gene. The CDR3: CASSSGTSYEKLFF. In DNA form, the CDR3 reads TGTGCCAGCAGCTCCGGGACATCCTATGAAAAACTGTTTTTT.

This chain joins TRBV29-1 and TRBJ1-3; TRBD1 matches at 7 bases. The CDR3 spans 13 residues. The germline V gene has CDR1 SQVTM and CDR2 ANQGSEA. Trimming took 6 bases from V and 2 from J; bases not matched to a gene: 4. CDR3 loop: CSVGTVAGNTIYF. The CDR3 region has the DNA TGCAGCGTGGGGACAGTTGCTGGAAACACCATATATTTT. The variable domain in full, with the rest retrieved from reference TRBV29-1 and TRBJ1-3, is SAVISQKPSRDICQRGTSLTIQCQVDSQVTMMFWYRQQPGQSLTLIATANQGSEATYESGFVIDKFPISRPNLTFSTLTVSNMSPEDSSIYLCSVGTVAGNTIYFGEGSWLTVV.

The CDR3 protein is CASSFLDRDGYTF. The CDR3 coding sequence is TGTGCCAGCAGCTTTCTTGACAGGGATGGCTACACCTTC. The chain employs TRBV11-3 and TRBJ1-2, with 7 bases matching TRBD1. Germline values: CDR1 SGHNT, CDR2 YENEEA. The V segment lost 3 bases and the J segment 6 bases; nucleotides outside the gene matches: 4. The CDR3 has 13 residues.

The rearrangement uses TRBV6-6 and TRBJ2-2, with 10 bases fitting TRBD2. CDR3 size: 16 residues. Trimming took 4 bases from V and 7 from J; bases not matched to a gene: 9. Germline V lookup: CDR1 MNHNY, CDR2 SVGAGI (reference sequence). CDR3 sequence (DNA): TGTGCCAGCAGTTGGGGGAGCGGGAGGGCGGTCGGGGAGCTGTTTTTT. Amino acids: CASSWGSGRAVGELFF.

V gene TRBV19 combines with J gene TRBJ2-7, with D possibly TRBD2 on 6 matching bases. The CDR3 has 13 residues. Germline assignment: CDR1 LNHDA and CDR2 SQIVND (reference sequence). V lost 1 base and J 6 bases, leaving 10 bases between the germline ends. CDR3 residues: CASSIAGAAEQYF. For the CDR3, the DNA is TGTGCCAGTAGTATAGCGGGAGCCGCCGAGCAGTACTTC.

This chain connects TRBV14 to TRBJ2-1, with D maybe TRBD2 (6 bases). This CDR3 spans 18 amino acids. From germline, CDR1 is SGHDN and CDR2 FVKESK. Trimming cost V 0 bases and J 6 bases, with 21 bases left between them. CDR3 sequence (DNA): TGTGCCAGCAGCCAAGATTCTGGGAGGCTAGCGCAAGCCAATGAGCAGTTCTTC. It encodes CASSQDSGRLAQANEQFF. The variable domain in full, with the rest retrieved from reference TRBV14 and TRBJ2-1, is EAGVTQFPSHSVIEKGQTVTLRCDPISGHDNLYWYRRVMGKEIKFLLHFVKESKQDESGMPNNRFLAERTGGTYSTLKVQPAELEDSGVYFCASSQDSGRLAQANEQFFGPGTRLTVL.

The chain combines TRBV2 with TRBJ2-2, with 7 bases identical to TRBD1. The CDR3 contains 14 residues. V gave up 5 bases and J gave up 7 bases; unmatched junction bases: 7. CDR1 and CDR2 from the germline V gene are SNHLY and FYNNEI. The CDR3 sequence: CASSRTGPGGELFF. CDR3 DNA sequence: TGTGCCAGCAGTCGGACAGGACCTGGCGGGGAGCTGTTTTTT.

The genes are TRBV11-2 and TRBJ2-7; D not certain. Germline CDR1 reads SGHAT; CDR2 reads FQNNGV. V was clipped by 4 bases and J by 5 bases, with 9 bases between them. The CDR3 runs 12 residues. The CDR3 reads CASSSVTNEQYF. Here the CDR3 DNA reads TGTGCCAGCAGCTCGGTGACAAACGAGCAGTACTTC.

V is TRBV4-2 and J is TRBJ2-5; 11 bases are shared with TRBD2. The trim removed 5 bases at V and 2 bases at J, leaving 7 bases unmatched. Germline CDR1 reads LGHNA; CDR2 reads YNFKEQ. The CDR3 has 16 amino acids. In DNA form, the CDR3 reads TGTGCCAGCAGCTACCTGACTAGCGGGATGCAAGAGACCCAGTACTTC. Amino acids: CASSYLTSGMQETQYF.

The CDR3 DNA reads as TGCGCCAGCAGTCCTACTAGCGGGGGCCGCACAGATACGCAGTATTTT. Translated: CASSPTSGGRTDTQYF. The V call is TRBV10-1, the J call TRBJ2-3; 11 bases fit TRBD2. The CDR3 is made up of 16 amino acids. Per the germline V gene, CDR1 is WNHNN and CDR2 is SYGVQD (reference sequence). Germline trimming cut 5 bases from V and 1 base from J; bases unmatched to any gene: 5.

The rearrangement links TRBV2 to TRBJ1-1; TRBD1 might be the D (6 bases). This CDR3 contains 13 residues. Between the trimmed V and J ends, which lost 6 bases and 0 bases, there was a span of 8 bases. In germline, CDR1 is SNHLY, CDR2 FYNNEI. The CDR3 region is CASRRDMNTEAFF. The CDR3 bases are TGTGCCAGCAGGAGGGACATGAACACTGAAGCTTTCTTT.

The chain has TRBV7-8 and TRBJ1-5, with TRBD1 as a possible D gene (5 bases). The germline V gene has CDR1 SGHVS and CDR2 FQNEAQ. The CDR3 spans 15 residues. V lost 1 base to trimming and J lost 5 bases, with 12 bases between them. DNA of the CDR3: TGTGCCAGCAGCTTAGGGCAGGGAGGCGATCAGCCCCAGCATTTT. It is translated as CASSLGQGGDQPQHF. Looking up the rest from reference TRBV7-8 and TRBJ1-5 gives the full variable domain: GAGVSQSPRYKVAKRGQDVALRCDPISGHVSLFWYQQALGQGPEFLTYFQNEAQLDKSGLPSDRFFAERPEGSVSTLKIQRTQQEDSAVYLCASSLGQGGDQPQHFGDGTRLSIL.

The chain combines TRBV6-5 with TRBJ2-7, with 8 bases lining up with TRBD2. The J segment lost 5 bases and the V segment lost 0 bases, leaving 6 bases of the junction unmatched. The CDR3 totals 15 residues. Germline-derived CDR1 and CDR2 are MNHEY and SVGAGI. As DNA, the CDR3 is TGTGCCAGCAGTTACTCGACCCGGGGGGGCCACGAGCAGTACTTC. Residues: CASSYSTRGGHEQYF.

The chain joins TRBV6-1 to TRBJ1-6; no definite D call. Trimming cost V 6 bases and J 8 bases, with 11 bases left between them. Germline assignment: CDR1 MNHNS and CDR2 SASEGT. The CDR3 totals 13 residues. This CDR3 reads CASRVEKDSPLHF. The CDR3 DNA is TGTGCCAGCAGGGTGGAGAAGGATTCACCCCTCCACTTT.

The chain employs TRBV27 and TRBJ2-1; 10 nucleotides line up with TRBD2. The V and J ends lost 3 bases and 9 bases, in that order; junction bases with no gene match: 8. The CDR3 runs to 15 residues. CDR1 MNHEY and CDR2 SMNVEV come from the germline V gene (reference sequence). The CDR3 sequence is CASSFELAGEGEQFF. The CDR3 nucleotides are TGTGCCAGCAGTTTCGAGCTAGCGGGAGAGGGTGAGCAGTTCTTC.

V and J are TRBV6-1 and TRBJ1-2; 7 bases are shared with TRBD1. Germline V gives CDR1 MNHNS, CDR2 SASEGT. The length of the CDR3 is 15 residues. V gave up 2 bases and J gave up 1 base; unmatched junction bases: 4. CDR3 in amino acids: CASSERGDSNYGYTF. CDR3 sequence (DNA): TGTGCCAGCAGTGAAAGGGGGGACAGTAACTATGGCTACACCTTC.

The rearrangement links TRBV7-2 to TRBJ1-6; a weak D match, TRBD1 (5 bases). Trimming stripped 2 bases from V and 10 bases from J, with 21 bases between. In germline, CDR1 is SGHTA, CDR2 FQGNSA. There are 17 residues in the CDR3. CDR3 nucleotides: TGTGCCAGCAGCTTAACCCCCCAGGAGGGGCGCCGGTCACCCCTCCACTTT. As protein: CASSLTPQEGRRSPLHF.

This clone was seen a single time. V is TRBV5-1 and J is TRBJ2-7; D gene uncertain. Germline CDR1 SGHRS, CDR2 YFSETQ. Trimming pared 4 bases from V and 0 bases from J, leaving 11 bases between. The CDR3 totals 14 residues. CDR3 loop: CASSIATRSYEQYF. The CDR3 nucleotides read TGCGCCAGCAGCATAGCCACCCGCTCCTACGAGCAGTACTTC. The full variable domain, completed using reference TRBV5-1 and TRBJ2-7, is KAGVTQTPRYLIKTRGQQVTLSCSPISGHRSVSWYQQTPGQGLQFLFEYFSETQRNKGNFPGRFSGRQFSNSRSEMNVSTLELGDSALYLCASSIATRSYEQYFGPGTRLTVT.

In this sample, this clone turned up once. The chain recombines TRBV19 with TRBJ1-1; D possibly corresponds to TRBD1 (6 bases). The V gene's germline CDR1 is LNHDA and CDR2 SQIVND (reference sequence). The CDR3 sequence is 13 residues long. V gave up 6 bases and J gave up 4 bases, with 12 bases separating them. The CDR3 sequence: CASRAGGITEAFF. The CDR3 DNA sequence: TGTGCCAGTAGGGCGGGGGGCATCACTGAAGCTTTCTTT.

As to this clone: One junction end disagrees with the germline gene, perhaps due to a read error. The chain has TRBV7-8 and TRBJ2-1; 15 nucleotides match TRBD2. The germline V gene has CDR1 SGHVS and CDR2 FQNEAQ. The CDR3 spans 15 residues. The CDR3 nucleotides are TGTGCCAGCAGCTTAGGGAGGACTAGCGGGAGGGCCATTATCTTC. It yields the protein CASSLGRTSGRAIIF.

The genes are TRBV2 and TRBJ1-5; D is perhaps TRBD1 (5 bases). The V end was cut by 5 bases, the J end by 4 bases, with 15 bases between. Germline loops: CDR1 SNHLY, CDR2 FYNNEI. The CDR3 has 15 residues. The CDR3 nucleotides are TGTGCCAGCAGTCCTCAGGGACTCAATAATCAGCCCCAGCATTTT. It is translated as CASSPQGLNNQPQHF.

The gene calls are TRBV25-1 and TRBJ2-7; 7 bases map to TRBD1. The CDR3 sequence is 12 residues long. CDR1 and CDR2 (germline): MGHDK, SYGVNS. Trimming cost V 7 bases and J 4 bases; bases outside gene matches: 4. CDR3 coding DNA: TGTGCCAGCACGGGGACAGTGTACGAGCAGTACTTC. It codes for CASTGTVYEQYF.

This clone came up once. The chain recombines TRBV28 with TRBJ2-3; 10 nucleotides line up with TRBD1. Germline assignment: CDR1 MDHEN and CDR2 SYDVKM. CDR3 length: 14 residues. V lost 3 bases, J lost 9 bases, and 6 bases stayed unmatched. This CDR3 is CASSLGQGLTTQYF. In nucleotides, the CDR3 is TGTGCCAGCAGTTTGGGACAGGGGCTCACCACGCAGTATTTT.

This chain connects TRBV19 to TRBJ1-1, with D perhaps TRBD1 (6 bases). V gave up 3 bases and J gave up 4 bases, with 12 bases separating them. The CDR3 has 14 amino acids. Germline V gene sequence: CDR1 LNHDA, CDR2 SQIVND (reference sequence). The DNA of the CDR3 is TGTGCCAGTAGTATCGGCAGGGGTTCCACTGAAGCTTTCTTT. This gives the protein CASSIGRGSTEAFF.

The V gene is TRBV7-9, the J gene TRBJ2-1; no reliable D call. CDR1 and CDR2 (germline): SEHNR, FQNEAQ (reference sequence). The CDR3 loop spans 16 amino acids. Trimming removed 5 bases from V and 7 bases from J, with 21 bases in between. CDR3 nucleotides: TGTGCCAGCAGCCCTTGGCGAGGAAGCCTCACAAATGAGCAGTTCTTC. This codes for CASSPWRGSLTNEQFF.

CDR3 DNA sequence: TGTGCCAGCAGCTCCTCCGGACAGCCTCCCCGGGAGCTGTTTTTT. As protein: CASSSSGQPPRELFF. The rearrangement joins TRBV28 to TRBJ2-2; D might be TRBD1 (6 bases). The CDR3 runs 15 residues. The V gene's germline CDR1 is MDHEN and CDR2 SYDVKM. V shed 6 bases and J shed 9 bases, with 20 bases lying between them.

The chain joins TRBV28 to TRBJ1-3; D remains ambiguous. This CDR3 is built from 15 residues. CDR1 is MDHEN, CDR2 SYDVKM, per germline. The V end was cut by 7 bases, the J end by 0 bases, with 13 bases between. In nucleotides, the CDR3 is TGTGCCAGCACCGCCCCAATGAGCTCTGGAAACACCATATATTTT. Translating it yields CASTAPMSSGNTIYF.

The gene calls are TRBV12-5 and TRBJ1-1; a possible D gene is TRBD1 (5 bases). The V and J ends lost 1 base and 8 bases respectively, with 29 bases between them. The CDR3 length is 19 residues. Germline V gives CDR1 LGHNT, CDR2 FRNRAP. This chain's CDR3 is CASGLDSGTVRVEAKEAFF. The CDR3 nucleotides are TGTGCTAGTGGTTTGGACTCCGGGACTGTCAGGGTAGAGGCTAAAGAAGCTTTCTTT.

The J gene is TRBJ2-4, the V gene TRBV29-1, with D perhaps TRBD1 (5 bases). The V end lost 1 base, the J end lost 1 base, and 5 bases lay between the germline ends. Germline values: CDR1 SQVTM, CDR2 ANQGSEA. The CDR3 contains 13 residues. The CDR3 loop reads CSVEAGAKNIQYF. CDR3 DNA sequence: TGCAGCGTTGAAGCAGGGGCCAAAAACATTCAGTACTTC.